This TCR beta chain was captured by sequencing in a study of identical twins. The length of the CDR3 is 15 residues. Germline CDR1 MNHEY, CDR2 SMNVEV (reference sequence). The V gene lost 6 bases and the J gene lost 4 bases, with 19 bases spanning the gap. In TCRdb, the 5' RACE reads were re-called with MiXCR into one record per CDR3 protein. The table has fewer than 500,000 distinct CDR3 sequences, around 24% seen once; the top ten hold about 2.7%. Another study also made use of these data, one on T cells expressing NK-cell markers. That source notes: The TCR beta repertoires originated in sorted CD3+CD56+NKG2C+, CD3+CD56+NKG2C- and CD3+CD56-NKG2C+ T cells.

The sample was CD4+ T cells sorted from blood. The V call is TRBV27, the J call TRBJ2-7; D possibly uses TRBD1 or TRBD2 (5 bases each). This TCR derives from a woman between 18 and 30 years old in good health. The DNA of the CDR3 is TGTGCCAGCAGAAGAAGAGGGGCAAGGTCTTACGAGCAGTACTTC. Protein: CASRRRGARSYEQYF.